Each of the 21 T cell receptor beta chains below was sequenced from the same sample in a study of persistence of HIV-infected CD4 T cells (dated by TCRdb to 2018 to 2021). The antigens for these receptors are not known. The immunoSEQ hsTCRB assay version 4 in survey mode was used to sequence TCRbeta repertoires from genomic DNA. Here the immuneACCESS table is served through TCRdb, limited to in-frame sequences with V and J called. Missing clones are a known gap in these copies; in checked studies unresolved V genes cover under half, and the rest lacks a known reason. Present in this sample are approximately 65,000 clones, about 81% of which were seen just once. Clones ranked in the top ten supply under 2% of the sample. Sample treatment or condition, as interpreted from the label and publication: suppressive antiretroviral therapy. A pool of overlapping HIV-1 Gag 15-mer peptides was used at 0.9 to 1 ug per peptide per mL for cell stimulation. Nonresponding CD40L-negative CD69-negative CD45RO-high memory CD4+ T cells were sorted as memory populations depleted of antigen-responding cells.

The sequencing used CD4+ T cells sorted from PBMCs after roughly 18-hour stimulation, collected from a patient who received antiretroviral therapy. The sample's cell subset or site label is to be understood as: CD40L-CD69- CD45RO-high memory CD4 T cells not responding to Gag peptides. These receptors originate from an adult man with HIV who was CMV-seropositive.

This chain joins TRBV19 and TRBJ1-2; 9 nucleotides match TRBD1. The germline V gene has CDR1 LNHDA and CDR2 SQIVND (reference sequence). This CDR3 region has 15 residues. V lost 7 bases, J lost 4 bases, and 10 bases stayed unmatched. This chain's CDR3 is CASTLDRGKGYGYTF. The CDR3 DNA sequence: TGTGCCAGTACCCTTGACAGGGGGAAAGGCTATGGCTACACCTTC.

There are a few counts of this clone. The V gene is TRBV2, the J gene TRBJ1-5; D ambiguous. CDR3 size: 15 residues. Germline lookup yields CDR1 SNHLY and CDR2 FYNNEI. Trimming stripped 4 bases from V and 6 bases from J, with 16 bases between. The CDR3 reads CASSARTQEGQPQHF. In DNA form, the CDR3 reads TGTGCCAGCAGTGCGAGGACTCAAGAGGGTCAGCCCCAGCATTTT.

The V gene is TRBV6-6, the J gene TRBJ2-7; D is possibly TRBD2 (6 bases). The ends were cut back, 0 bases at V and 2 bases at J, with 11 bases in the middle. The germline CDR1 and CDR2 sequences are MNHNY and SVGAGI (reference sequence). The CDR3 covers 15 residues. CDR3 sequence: CASSYSPGVTYEQYF. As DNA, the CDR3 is TGTGCCAGCAGTTACTCGCCGGGGGTGACCTACGAGCAGTACTTC.

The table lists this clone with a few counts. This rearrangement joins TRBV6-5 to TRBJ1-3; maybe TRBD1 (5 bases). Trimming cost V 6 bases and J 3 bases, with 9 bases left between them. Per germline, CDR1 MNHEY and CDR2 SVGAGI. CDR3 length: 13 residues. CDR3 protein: CASSGGNGNTIYF. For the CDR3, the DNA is TGTGCCAGCAGCGGGGGTAATGGAAACACCATATATTTT.

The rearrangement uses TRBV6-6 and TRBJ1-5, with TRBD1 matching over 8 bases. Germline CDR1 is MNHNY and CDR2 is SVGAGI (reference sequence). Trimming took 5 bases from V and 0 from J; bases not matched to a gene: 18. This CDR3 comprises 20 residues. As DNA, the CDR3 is TGTGCCAGCAGTCGCCCCGCGACAGGGGCGGGCTTTTTTAGCAATCAGCCCCAGCATTTT. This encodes CASSRPATGAGFFSNQPQHF.

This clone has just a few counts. Here the CDR3 reads CASSPPQGLVAGKLFF. As DNA, the CDR3 is TGTGCCAGCAGCCCCCCCCAGGGCCTGGTGGCGGGAAAACTGTTTTTT. This chain connects TRBV3-1 (or the pseudogene TRBV3-2) to TRBJ1-4; a weak D match, TRBD1 (5 bases). The CDR3 consists of 16 residues. CDR1 is LGHDT, CDR2 YNNKEL, per germline (reference sequence). Trimming removed 4 bases from V and 10 bases from J, with 22 bases in between.

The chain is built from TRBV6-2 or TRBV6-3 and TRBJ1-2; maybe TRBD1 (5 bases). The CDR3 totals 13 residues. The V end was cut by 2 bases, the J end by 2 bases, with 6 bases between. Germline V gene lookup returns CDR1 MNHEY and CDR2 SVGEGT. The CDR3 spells CASSYAGNYGYTF. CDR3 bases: TGTGCCAGCAGTTACGCAGGGAACTATGGCTACACCTTC.

The chain's CDR3 is CASSPRPSSYEQYF. For the CDR3, the DNA is TGTGCCAGCAGCCCTCGCCCCAGCTCCTACGAGCAGTACTTC. J is TRBJ2-7 and V is TRBV14; no reliable D call. Germline lookup yields CDR1 SGHDN and CDR2 FVKESK. CDR3 length: 14 amino acids. V lost 4 bases and J 0 bases, leaving 10 bases between the germline ends.

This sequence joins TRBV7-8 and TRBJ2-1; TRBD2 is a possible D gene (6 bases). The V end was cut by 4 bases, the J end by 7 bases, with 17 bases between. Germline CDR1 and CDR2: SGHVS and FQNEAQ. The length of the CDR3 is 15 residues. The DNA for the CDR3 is TGTGCCAGCAGCTGGGACTTCCCAGCCCGGAATGAGCAGTTCTTC. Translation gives CASSWDFPARNEQFF. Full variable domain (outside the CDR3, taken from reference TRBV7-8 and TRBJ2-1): GAGVSQSPRYKVAKRGQDVALRCDPISGHVSLFWYQQALGQGPEFLTYFQNEAQLDKSGLPSDRFFAERPEGSVSTLKIQRTQQEDSAVYLCASSWDFPARNEQFFGPGTRLTVL.

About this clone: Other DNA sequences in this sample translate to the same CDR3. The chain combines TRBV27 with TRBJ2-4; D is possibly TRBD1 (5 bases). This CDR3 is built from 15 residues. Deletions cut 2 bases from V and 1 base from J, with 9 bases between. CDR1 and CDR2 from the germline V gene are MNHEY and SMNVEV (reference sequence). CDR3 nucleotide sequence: TGTGCCAGCAGTTTAGGGGCAAGGGCCAAAAACATTCAGTACTTC. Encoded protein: CASSLGARAKNIQYF.

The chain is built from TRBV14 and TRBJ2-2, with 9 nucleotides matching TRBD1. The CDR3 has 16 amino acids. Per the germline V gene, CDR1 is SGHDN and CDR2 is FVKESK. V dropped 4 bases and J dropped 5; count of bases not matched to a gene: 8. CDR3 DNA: TGTGCCAGCAGCCTCAGGACAGGGGCCTCTACCGGGGAGCTGTTTTTT. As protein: CASSLRTGASTGELFF.

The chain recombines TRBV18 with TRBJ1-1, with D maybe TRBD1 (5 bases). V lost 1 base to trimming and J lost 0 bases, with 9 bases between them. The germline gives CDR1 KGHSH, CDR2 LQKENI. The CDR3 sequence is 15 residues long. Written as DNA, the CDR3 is TGTGCCAGCTCACCACGGGACTCCATGAACACTGAAGCTTTCTTT. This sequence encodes CASSPRDSMNTEAFF.

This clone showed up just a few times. CDR3 in amino acids: CASNSLYGYTF. DNA for the CDR3: TGTGCCAGCAACAGCCTATATGGCTACACCTTC. The chain links TRBV2 to TRBJ1-2; unclear D gene. Trimming took off 7 bases at V and 5 bases at J, with 8 bases between the two ends. The CDR3 has 11 residues. From germline, CDR1 is SNHLY and CDR2 FYNNEI.

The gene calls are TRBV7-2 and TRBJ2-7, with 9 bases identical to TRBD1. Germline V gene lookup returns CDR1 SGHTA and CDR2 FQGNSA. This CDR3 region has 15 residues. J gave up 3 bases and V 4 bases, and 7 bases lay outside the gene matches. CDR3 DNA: TGTGCCAGCAGCTCCCGGACAGGGGTGGACTACGAGCAGTACTTC. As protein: CASSSRTGVDYEQYF.

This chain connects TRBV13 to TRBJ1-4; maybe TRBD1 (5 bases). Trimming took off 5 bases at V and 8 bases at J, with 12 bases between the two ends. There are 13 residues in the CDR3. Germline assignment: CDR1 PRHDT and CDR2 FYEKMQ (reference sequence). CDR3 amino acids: CASSPPGGEKLFF. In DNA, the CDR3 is TGTGCCAGCAGCCCCCCCGGGGGGGAAAAACTGTTTTTT.

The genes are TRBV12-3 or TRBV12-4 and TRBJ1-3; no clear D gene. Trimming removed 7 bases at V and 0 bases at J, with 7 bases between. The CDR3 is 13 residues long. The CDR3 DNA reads TGTGCCAGCACCGACGGCTCTGGAAACACCATATATTTT. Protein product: CASTDGSGNTIYF.

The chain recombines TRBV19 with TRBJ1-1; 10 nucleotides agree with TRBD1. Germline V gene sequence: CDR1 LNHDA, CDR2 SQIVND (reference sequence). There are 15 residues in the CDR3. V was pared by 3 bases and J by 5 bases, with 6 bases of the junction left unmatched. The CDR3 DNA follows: TGTGCCAGTAGTATGTTGACAGGGGGCAGTACTGAAGCTTTCTTT. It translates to CASSMLTGGSTEAFF.

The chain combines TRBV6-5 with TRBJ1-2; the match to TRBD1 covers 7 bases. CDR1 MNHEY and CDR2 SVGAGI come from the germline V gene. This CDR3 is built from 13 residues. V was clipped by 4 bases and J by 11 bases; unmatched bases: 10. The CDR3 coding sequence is TGTGCCAGCAGTTCGAGCTACAGGGGAGGGTACACCTTC. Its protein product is CASSSSYRGGYTF.

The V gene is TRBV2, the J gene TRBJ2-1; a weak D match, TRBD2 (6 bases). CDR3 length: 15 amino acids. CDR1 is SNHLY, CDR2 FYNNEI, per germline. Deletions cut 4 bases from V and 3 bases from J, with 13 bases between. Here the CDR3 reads CASSGLGGLYNEQFF. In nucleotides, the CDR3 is TGTGCCAGCAGTGGCCTCGGGGGACTCTACAATGAGCAGTTCTTC.

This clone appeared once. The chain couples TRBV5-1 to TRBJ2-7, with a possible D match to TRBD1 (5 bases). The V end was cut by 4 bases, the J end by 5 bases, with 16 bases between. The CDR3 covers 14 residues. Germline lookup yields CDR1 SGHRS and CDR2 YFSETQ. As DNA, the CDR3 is TGCGCCAGCAGCCAATACAGGTTTGGGGACGAGCAGTACTTC. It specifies CASSQYRFGDEQYF.

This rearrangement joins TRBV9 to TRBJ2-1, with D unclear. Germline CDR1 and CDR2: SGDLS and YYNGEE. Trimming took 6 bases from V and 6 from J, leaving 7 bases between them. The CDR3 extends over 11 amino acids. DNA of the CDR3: TGTGCCAGCACCCAAGGCAATGAGCAGTTCTTC. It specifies CASTQGNEQFF.